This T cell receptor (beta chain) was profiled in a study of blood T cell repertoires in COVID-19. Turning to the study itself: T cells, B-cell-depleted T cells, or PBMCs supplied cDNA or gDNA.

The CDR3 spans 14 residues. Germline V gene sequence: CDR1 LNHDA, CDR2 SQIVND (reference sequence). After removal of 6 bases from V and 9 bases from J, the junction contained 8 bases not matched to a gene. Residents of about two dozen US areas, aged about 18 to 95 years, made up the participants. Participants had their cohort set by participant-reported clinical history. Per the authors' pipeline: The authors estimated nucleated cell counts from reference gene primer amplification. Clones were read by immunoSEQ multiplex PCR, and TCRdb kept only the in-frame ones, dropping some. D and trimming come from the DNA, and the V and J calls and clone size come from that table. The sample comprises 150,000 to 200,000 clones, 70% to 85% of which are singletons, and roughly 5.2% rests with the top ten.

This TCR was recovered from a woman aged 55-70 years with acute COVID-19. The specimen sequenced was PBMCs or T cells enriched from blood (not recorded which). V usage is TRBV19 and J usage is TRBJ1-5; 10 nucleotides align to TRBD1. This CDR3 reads CASRGGQGVGPQHF. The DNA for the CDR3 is TGTGCCAGTAGAGGCGGACAGGGGGTAGGGCCCCAGCATTTT.